This is a list of T cell receptor beta chains from one sample in a study of persistence of HIV-infected CD4 T cells. The data were produced by immunoSEQ multiplex PCR, yet TCRdb's version contains in-frame clones alone and is incomplete. Altogether over 60,000 clones are present, more than 70% being singletons, with the ten largest covering roughly 1.7%. No antigens are known for them. The source material was CD4+ T cells sorted from PBMCs after approximately 18-hour stimulation, sampled from a patient who received antiretroviral therapy. These receptors came from an adult man with HIV who was CMV-seropositive. The CDR3 runs from the conserved cysteine through the conserved F or W. A D gene is named only where the DNA matches it firmly. Clone size is shown for a subset of rows, as once, few, many or a class of expanded clone.

clone size	J gene	D gene	V gene	CDR3 DNA	CDR3 protein
NA	TRBJ2-2	NA	TRBV7-3	TGTGCCAGCAGCTTAACCTACTCTGCGAGTGACACCGGGGAGCTGTTTTTT	CASSLTYSASDTGELFF
few	TRBJ1-2	TRBD1	TRBV7-9	TGTGCCAGCAGCTTAGAGGGACAGGGTTTCTATGGCTACACCTTC	CASSLEGQGFYGYTF
NA	TRBJ1-4	NA	TRBV7-9	TGTGCCAGCGGTCCGGGACCTCAGGGAAAACTGTTTTTT	CASGPGPQGKLFF
NA	TRBJ1-5	NA	TRBV11-3	TGTGCCAGCAGGCCAAGGGGACATCAGCCCCAGCATTTT	CASRPRGHQPQHF
NA	TRBJ1-3	NA	TRBV10-1	TGCGCCAGCAGTGATGGGGCAAGCTCTGGAAACACCATATATTTT	CASSDGASSGNTIYF
NA	TRBJ2-7	TRBD1	TRBV29-1	TGCAGCGCGGGACAGGGGCATGAGCAGTACTTC	CSAGQGHEQYF
NA	TRBJ2-2	TRBD2	TRBV6-4	TGTGCCAGCAGTGGGACTAGCGGACCCACCGGGGAGCTGTTTTTT	CASSGTSGPTGELFF
NA	TRBJ2-7	NA	TRBV7-9	TGTGCCAGCAGCTTAGGTGGGGGAATTAACGAGCAGTACTTC	CASSLGGGINEQYF
few	TRBJ2-7	TRBD2	TRBV2	TGTGCCAGCAGCGATGGACTAGCCGGTAGCTCCTACGAGCAGTACTTC	CASSDGLAGSSYEQYF
NA	TRBJ1-2	NA	TRBV9	TGTGCCAGCAGCGTAGCCAAAGGGGGAGTCCATGACTACACCTTC	CASSVAKGGVHDYTF
once	TRBJ1-6	TRBD1	TRBV12-3/TRBV12-4	TGTGCCAGCAATCCAGGGGGCCTGTCACCCCTCCACTTT	CASNPGGLSPLHF
NA	TRBJ1-4	TRBD1	TRBV15	TGTGCCACCAGCAGAGATAGGGGACAGGGGGCCTCCCTGGGGTCTGAAAAACTGTTTTTT	CATSRDRGQGASLGSEKLFF
NA	TRBJ1-6	NA	TRBV11-2	TGTGCCAGCAGCCCCGACATGGAAGCCCTCCACTTT	CASSPDMEALHF
NA	TRBJ2-1	NA	TRBV27	TGTGCCAGCACTAGGGACCGGAGCTCCTACAATGAGCAGTTCTTC	CASTRDRSSYNEQFF
NA	TRBJ1-3	NA	TRBV9	TGTGCCAGCAGCGCCCTTCGCGGAGAGAGCTCTGGAAACACCATATATTTT	CASSALRGESSGNTIYF
few	TRBJ2-1	TRBD1	TRBV28	TGTGCCAGCAGTTTGGGGACAGGGAATGAGCAGTTCTTC	CASSLGTGNEQFF
NA	TRBJ1-2	TRBD1	TRBV6-6	TGTGCCAGCAGTGTGACAGGGAAGTATGGCTACACCTTC	CASSVTGKYGYTF
NA	TRBJ2-4	NA	TRBV5-5	TGTGCCAGCAGCTTCGATAGTCCTCTAGCCAAAAACATTCAGTACTTC	CASSFDSPLAKNIQYF
few	TRBJ1-5	NA	TRBV6-1	TGTGCCAGCAGTGATAGGTTCGCGGGACAGCCCCAGCATTTT	CASSDRFAGQPQHF
NA	TRBJ2-7	NA	TRBV18	TGTGCCAGCTCACCACAGGGCGGGTCCTACGAGCAGTACTTC	CASSPQGGSYEQYF
NA	TRBJ2-7	TRBD1	TRBV6-5	TGTGCCAGCAGTTACTCGACGACAGGGCACGAGCAGTACTTC	CASSYSTTGHEQYF
NA	TRBJ1-1	TRBD1	TRBV9	TGTGCCAGCAGCGCCCAACCGACAGGGGAAGCTTTCTTT	CASSAQPTGEAFF